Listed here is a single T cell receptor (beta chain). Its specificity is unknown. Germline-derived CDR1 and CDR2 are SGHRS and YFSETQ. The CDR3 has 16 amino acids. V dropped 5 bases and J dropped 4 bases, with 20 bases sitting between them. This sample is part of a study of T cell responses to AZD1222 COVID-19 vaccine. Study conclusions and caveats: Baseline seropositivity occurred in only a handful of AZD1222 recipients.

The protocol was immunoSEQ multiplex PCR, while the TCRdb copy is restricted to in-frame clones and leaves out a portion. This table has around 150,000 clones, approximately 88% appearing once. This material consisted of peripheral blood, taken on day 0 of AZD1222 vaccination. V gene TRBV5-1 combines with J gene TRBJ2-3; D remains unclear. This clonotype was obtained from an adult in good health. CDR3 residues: CASRLGNKRVADTQYF. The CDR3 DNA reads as TGCGCCAGCAGGCTGGGGAACAAAAGGGTGGCAGATACGCAGTATTTT.